The 25 T cell receptor beta chains given below trace back to one sample, sequenced in a study of shared clonotypes between healthy human individuals. Terminally differentiated effector memory CD45RA+ cells were left out of the naive CD8 fraction, which was CD45RO-negative and positively selected for CCR7. Repertoires were generated with immunoSEQ multiplex PCR, while TCRdb's copy carries only in-frame clones and drops some. The data hold hundreds of thousands of clones, with about 96% observed a single time. Material: naive CD8+ T cells sorted from blood. The receptors come from a woman in her 30s in good health.

The chain is built from TRBV5-1 and TRBJ1-4; 7 bases map to TRBD1. The junction had 7 bases not matched to a gene; V was cut back by 1 base and J by 4 bases. Germline CDR1 SGHRS, CDR2 YFSETQ. The CDR3 has 16 amino acids. The CDR3 here is CASSLNRGYNNEKLFF. The CDR3 nucleotides are TGCGCCAGCAGCTTGAACAGGGGATATAATAATGAAAAACTGTTTTTT. Looking up the rest from reference TRBV5-1 and TRBJ1-4 gives the full variable domain: KAGVTQTPRYLIKTRGQQVTLSCSPISGHRSVSWYQQTPGQGLQFLFEYFSETQRNKGNFPGRFSGRQFSNSRSEMNVSTLELGDSALYLCASSLNRGYNNEKLFFGSGTQLSVL.

This chain joins TRBV2 and TRBJ2-1; no clear D gene. The V gene's germline CDR1 is SNHLY and CDR2 FYNNEI. Between the trimmed V and J ends, which lost 4 bases and 4 bases, there was a span of 8 bases. The CDR3 spans 13 residues. The CDR3 here is CASSGSQYNEQFF. The CDR3 region has the DNA TGTGCCAGCAGTGGTAGCCAGTACAATGAGCAGTTCTTC.

The chain employs TRBV10-3 and TRBJ2-7, with no clear D. The germline gives CDR1 ENHRY, CDR2 SYGVKD. V lost 3 bases and J lost 3, with 6 bases in between. The length of the CDR3 is 12 residues. DNA for the CDR3: TGTGCCATCAGTGACGACAACTACGAGCAGTACTTC. As protein: CAISDDNYEQYF.

The V and J genes are TRBV5-1 and TRBJ2-1; 9 bases line up with TRBD2. The trim removed 2 bases at V and 9 bases at J, leaving 9 bases unmatched. The germline V gene has CDR1 SGHRS and CDR2 YFSETQ. The CDR3 runs to 15 residues. This CDR3 is CASSFFRGGEPEQFF. Here the CDR3 DNA reads TGCGCCAGCAGCTTTTTTCGCGGGGGGGAGCCTGAGCAGTTCTTC.

This chain uses TRBV7-6 with TRBJ2-2; TRBD1 matches 9 bases. J lost 1 base, V lost 5 bases, and 5 bases had no gene match. This CDR3 region has 16 residues. CDR1 and CDR2 from the germline V gene are SGHVS and FNYEAQ. CDR3 sequence (DNA): TGTGCCAGCAGCCTCGGGACAGGGCGGAACACCGGGGAGCTGTTTTTT. Its protein is CASSLGTGRNTGELFF.

V and J are TRBV5-1 and TRBJ1-2, with 10 nucleotides matching TRBD1. This CDR3 is 14 amino acids long. V gave up 5 bases and J gave up 5 bases; unmatched junction bases: 6. Germline loops: CDR1 SGHRS, CDR2 YFSETQ. CDR3 sequence: CASRLGQGYYGYTF. Written as DNA, the CDR3 is TGCGCCAGCAGGCTGGGACAGGGGTATTATGGCTACACCTTC.

The rearrangement joins TRBV27 to TRBJ2-1; the match to TRBD2 covers 9 bases. The CDR3 is 17 residues long. The germline V gene encodes CDR1 MNHEY and CDR2 SMNVEV (reference sequence). The V and J ends lost 4 bases and 8 bases, in that order; junction bases with no gene match: 15. The CDR3 coding sequence is TGTGCCAGCAGTTCCCCCTGGCGGGAGGGAGGGTCGGATGAGCAGTTCTTC. Translating gives CASSSPWREGGSDEQFF.

This clone was seen a single time. The chain uses TRBV14 and TRBJ1-1; D gene ambiguous. The CDR3 loop spans 13 amino acids. The V and J ends lost 1 base and 7 bases respectively, with 10 bases between them. The germline V gene has CDR1 SGHDN and CDR2 FVKESK. This chain's CDR3 is CASSQGYLFEAFF. CDR3 nucleotide sequence: TGTGCCAGCAGCCAAGGGTATCTTTTTGAAGCTTTCTTT.

This chain joins TRBV14 and TRBJ2-1; TRBD2 agrees at 12 bases. This CDR3 comprises 21 residues. Germline V gives CDR1 SGHDN, CDR2 FVKESK. Trimming cost V 0 bases and J 4 bases; bases outside gene matches: 16. The CDR3 nucleotides are TGTGCCAGCAGCCAAGAGAGAGTAGGGACTAGCGGGCGGGATGTATACAATGAGCAGTTCTTC. Translation: CASSQERVGTSGRDVYNEQFF. Looking up the rest from reference TRBV14 and TRBJ2-1 gives the full variable domain: EAGVTQFPSHSVIEKGQTVTLRCDPISGHDNLYWYRRVMGKEIKFLLHFVKESKQDESGMPNNRFLAERTGGTYSTLKVQPAELEDSGVYFCASSQERVGTSGRDVYNEQFFGPGTRLTVL.

The chain employs TRBV28 and TRBJ2-4; D is undetermined. Trimming stripped 4 bases from V and 2 bases from J, with 12 bases between. The CDR3 consists of 15 residues. Looked up from germline, CDR1 is MDHEN and CDR2 is SYDVKM. This CDR3 is CASSSVIESKNIQYF. In DNA, the CDR3 is TGTGCCAGCAGTTCAGTAATAGAGTCCAAAAACATTCAGTACTTC.

The DNA for the CDR3 is TGCGCCAGCAGCTTGGCCAAGGGGCTGTCCTACGAGCAGTACTTC. Translation gives CASSLAKGLSYEQYF. This chain links TRBV5-1 with TRBJ2-7; possibly TRBD1 for D (5 bases). Trimming cost V 0 bases and J 1 base, with 11 bases left between them. This CDR3 contains 15 residues. CDR1 and CDR2 from the germline V gene are SGHRS and YFSETQ. Full variable domain (missing parts from reference TRBV5-1 and TRBJ2-7): KAGVTQTPRYLIKTRGQQVTLSCSPISGHRSVSWYQQTPGQGLQFLFEYFSETQRNKGNFPGRFSGRQFSNSRSEMNVSTLELGDSALYLCASSLAKGLSYEQYFGPGTRLTVT.

The genes are TRBV4-1 and TRBJ2-7, with 7 bases identical to TRBD2. Germline-derived CDR1 and CDR2 are MGHRA and YSYEKL. The ends lost 1 base at V and 3 bases at J; junction bases unmatched: 9. The CDR3 is made up of 16 amino acids. CDR3 bases: TGCGCCAGCAGCCAAGTTGCGGGGGAGTCCTTCTACGAGCAGTACTTC. Translating gives CASSQVAGESFYEQYF.

The chain uses TRBV6-5 and TRBJ2-5; no reliable D call. The J call may be wrong; the DNA end is better matched by TRBJ2-7. CDR1 and CDR2 from the germline V gene are MNHEY and SVGAGI. This CDR3 has 12 residues. CDR3 nucleotides: TGTGCCAGCAGTCAACCCCCCTACGAGCAGTACTTC. This codes for CASSQPPYEQYF.

Only one count was recorded for this clone. V and J are TRBV28 and TRBJ2-7; tentatively, D is TRBD2 (6 bases). This CDR3 has 13 residues. The germline gives CDR1 MDHEN, CDR2 SYDVKM. Trimming shortened V by 7 bases and J by 0 bases, and 10 bases separated the two germline ends. The CDR3, as DNA: TGTGCCAGCAAGGGACTCCACTCCTACGAGCAGTACTTC. Amino acid sequence: CASKGLHSYEQYF.

This chain joins TRBV7-9 and TRBJ2-3, with unresolved D. The V gene's germline CDR1 is SEHNR and CDR2 FQNEAQ (reference sequence). The CDR3 totals 13 residues. Trimming stripped 3 bases from V and 2 bases from J, with 6 bases between. CDR3 sequence (DNA): TGTGCCAGCAGCTTGGTCACCACAGATACGCAGTATTTT. Encoded protein: CASSLVTTDTQYF.

The V gene is TRBV14, the J gene TRBJ2-7, with D possibly being TRBD1 (6 bases). Germline V gene lookup returns CDR1 SGHDN and CDR2 FVKESK. The CDR3 has 16 residues. The V end lost 4 bases, the J end lost 2 bases, and 18 bases lay between the germline ends. The CDR3 here is CASSPRGRGKPYEQYF. In DNA, the CDR3 is TGTGCCAGCAGCCCCCGGGGTAGGGGGAAACCCTACGAGCAGTACTTC.

The chain employs TRBV6-5 and TRBJ2-5; no reliable D call. This CDR3 comprises 15 residues. V lost 6 bases and J 1 base, leaving 15 bases between the germline ends. CDR1 and CDR2 from the germline V gene are MNHEY and SVGAGI. The CDR3, as DNA: TGTGCCAGCAGCTCAGTTAATGATATCCAAGAGACCCAGTACTTC. It encodes CASSSVNDIQETQYF.

The chain has TRBV7-9 and TRBJ2-7; D is ambiguous. The V gene's germline CDR1 is SEHNR and CDR2 FQNEAQ (reference sequence). The CDR3 runs to 14 residues. The V end lost 5 bases, the J end lost 0 bases, and 11 bases lay between the germline ends. The CDR3 loop is CASSQTLSSYEQYF. The CDR3 bases are TGTGCCAGCAGCCAAACTCTCTCCTCCTACGAGCAGTACTTC.

This chain uses TRBV5-1 with TRBJ1-1, with TRBD1 identical over 9 bases. The CDR3 has 14 residues. Germline trimming cut 3 bases from V and 7 bases from J; bases unmatched to any gene: 7. The germline CDR1 and CDR2 sequences are SGHRS and YFSETQ. CDR3 sequence: CASSYLGQGGEAFF. The DNA of the CDR3 is TGCGCCAGCAGCTATCTGGGACAGGGAGGTGAAGCTTTCTTT.

Points on this clone: Other nucleotide sequences from this sample produce the same CDR3. The V and J genes are TRBV5-1 and TRBJ2-1; D gene unclear. From germline, CDR1 is SGHRS and CDR2 YFSETQ. V lost 0 bases and J lost 6, with 7 bases in between. The CDR3 totals 13 residues. The CDR3 sequence is CASSLAGSNEQFF. Written as DNA, the CDR3 is TGCGCCAGCAGCTTGGCCGGGTCCAATGAGCAGTTCTTC.

In regard to this clone: The sample has other DNA sequences that encode this CDR3 too. The DNA for the CDR3 is TGTGCCAGCAGCCTGGACATGAACACTGAAGCTTTCTTT. Its translation is CASSLDMNTEAFF. The chain has TRBV9 and TRBJ1-1, with D perhaps TRBD1 (5 bases). This CDR3 has 13 residues. Germline V gene sequence: CDR1 SGDLS, CDR2 YYNGEE. V dropped 4 bases and J dropped 0 bases, with 7 bases sitting between them.

The V gene is TRBV27, the J gene TRBJ2-7; D is perhaps TRBD1 (5 bases). This CDR3 contains 16 residues. Germline lookup yields CDR1 MNHEY and CDR2 SMNVEV (reference sequence). Between the trimmed V and J ends, which lost 5 bases and 3 bases, there was a span of 20 bases. Here the CDR3 reads CASSAFPGERGYEQYF. The DNA for the CDR3 is TGTGCCAGCAGTGCCTTTCCCGGTGAAAGGGGCTACGAGCAGTACTTC.

This clone was seen a single time. This specimen includes other DNA sequences encoding the same CDR3. The chain has TRBV7-9 and TRBJ2-3; 10 bases line up with TRBD2. After removal of 2 bases from V and 4 bases from J, the junction contained 3 bases not matched to a gene. The CDR3 extends over 15 amino acids. Germline values: CDR1 SEHNR, CDR2 FQNEAQ (reference sequence). The CDR3, as DNA: TGTGCCAGCAGCTTACTAGCGGGAGTAGCAGATACGCAGTATTTT. Residues: CASSLLAGVADTQYF.

The chain employs TRBV4-1 and TRBJ1-2; D possibly corresponds to TRBD1 (6 bases). Trimming stripped 5 bases from V and 3 bases from J, with 13 bases between. Germline CDR1 MGHRA, CDR2 YSYEKL. The CDR3 has 14 amino acids. CDR3 DNA: TGCGCCAGCAGCATACGGACAGTTGACTATGGCTACACCTTC. Translated, it gives CASSIRTVDYGYTF.

As to this clone: The sample holds other DNA sequences that translate to the same CDR3. The chain carries TRBV27 and TRBJ2-7; tentatively, D is TRBD1 or TRBD2 (5 bases each). Per the germline V gene, CDR1 is MNHEY and CDR2 is SMNVEV (reference sequence). Trimming took 0 bases from V and 5 from J, leaving 5 bases between them. This CDR3 contains 12 residues. The CDR3 bases are TGTGCCAGCAGTTTATCGGGGGACGAGCAGTACTTC. Translating it yields CASSLSGDEQYF.